This T cell receptor (beta chain) is drawn from a study of long-term antiretroviral therapy in people with HIV. Findings and caveats of the study: Blood collection from about 2003 to 2018 possibly occurred under older ART regimens.

The table lists this clone with a few counts. What it recognizes is unknown. The assay, immunoSEQ v3.0, was run at survey level. The data were produced by immunoSEQ multiplex PCR, yet TCRdb's version contains in-frame clones alone and is incomplete. The table records roughly 30,000 clones, about nine tenths of them present only once. Sample: unsorted PBMCs, taken 3.1 years after starting antiretroviral therapy. This sequence originates from a man aged 18 to 30 with HIV.

In DNA, the CDR3 is TGTGCCAGCAGCCACCTTGGAGGACAGGGCCACGAGCAGTACTTC. It yields the protein CASSHLGGQGHEQYF. V and J are TRBV4-2 and TRBJ2-7, with 8 positions matching TRBD1. The V and J ends lost 3 bases and 5 bases, in that order; junction bases with no gene match: 9. The CDR3 extends over 15 amino acids. Germline V gene lookup returns CDR1 LGHNA and CDR2 YNFKEQ.